Listed below are T cell receptor beta chains from one sample, sequenced in a study of T cell repertoires in ileal Crohn's disease. The method was immunoSEQ multiplex PCR; TCRdb's version includes in-frame clones alone and lacks a portion of them. The sample lists about 17,000 clones; roughly 85% were seen once. The sample taken for sequencing was ileal tissue. The origin of the receptors is an adult with Crohn's disease. Each CDR3 is given with its conserved first and last residue. A D gene is named only where the DNA matches it firmly. Size values are once, few and many counts, or a class for expanded clones, and some rows have none.

clone size	J gene	D gene	V gene	CDR3 protein	CDR3 DNA
.	TRBJ1-1	.	TRBV11-1	CASSSMTTEAFF	TGTGCCAGCAGCTCCATGACAACTGAAGCTTTCTTT
.	TRBJ2-7	TRBD2	TRBV11-2	CASSGDLIAGIEQYF	TGTGCCAGCAGCGGCGATTTGATAGCGGGGATCGAGCAGTACTTC
.	TRBJ1-4	TRBD1	TRBV6-1	CASSIDRDNEKLFF	TGTGCCAGCAGTATCGACAGGGACAATGAAAAACTGTTTTTT
.	TRBJ1-2	.	TRBV7-9	CASSSPAPAENYGYTF	TGTGCCAGCAGTTCCCCCGCTCCTGCAGAAAACTATGGCTACACCTTC
.	TRBJ1-4	.	TRBV6-6	CASSYIPGTNEKLFF	TGTGCCAGCAGTTACATACCCGGAACTAATGAAAAACTGTTTTTT
.	TRBJ2-3	.	TRBV7-2	CASRLLGATQYF	TGTGCCAGCAGACTCCTTGGGGCCACGCAGTATTTT
.	TRBJ1-1	.	TRBV7-9	CASSRVLEAFF	TGTGCCAGCAGCCGTGTCCTTGAAGCTTTCTTT
.	TRBJ1-2	TRBD1	TRBV5-5	CASSLDRGYGYTF	TGTGCCAGCAGCTTGGACAGGGGTTATGGCTACACCTTC
.	TRBJ2-7	.	TRBV5-4	CASSLLGGEQYF	TGTGCCAGCAGCTTGCTCGGGGGCGAGCAGTACTTC
.	TRBJ2-1	TRBD1	TRBV9	CASSVGDRGDEQFF	TGTGCCAGCAGCGTAGGGGACAGGGGTGATGAGCAGTTCTTC
.	TRBJ1-1	.	TRBV5-1	CASTPEGGLIENTEAFF	TGCGCCAGCACCCCGGAGGGGGGGCTTATCGAGAACACTGAAGCTTTCTTT
.	TRBJ1-1	TRBD1	TRBV6-5	CASSKYRGLNTEAFF	TGTGCCAGCTCAAAGTACAGGGGTTTGAACACTGAAGCTTTCTTT
.	TRBJ2-2	.	TRBV4-3	CASSHGQGLDTGELFF	TGCGCCAGCAGCCATGGGCAGGGCCTTGACACCGGGGAGCTGTTTTTT
.	TRBJ1-5	.	TRBV19	CASSSTVNSNQPQHF	TGTGCCAGTAGTTCGACAGTTAATAGCAATCAGCCCCAGCATTTT
.	TRBJ1-2	.	TRBV27	CASSLNYRGDYGYTF	TGTGCCAGCAGTCTAAACTACCGGGGGGACTACGGCTACACCTTC
.	TRBJ1-5	.	TRBV4-2	CASSHDPGSNQPQHF	TGTGCCAGCAGCCATGATCCAGGTAGCAATCAGCCCCAGCATTTT
.	TRBJ2-7	.	TRBV7-9	CASSPGPSSYEQYF	TGTGCCAGCAGCCCTGGTCCTAGCTCCTACGAGCAGTACTTC
.	TRBJ2-7	TRBD2	TRBV5-6	CASSFGTSYEQYF	TGTGCCAGCAGCTTCGGGACTAGCTACGAGCAGTACTTC
.	TRBJ2-7	.	TRBV29-1	CSVVFGQGTYEQYF	TGCAGCGTTGTTTTCGGCCAGGGGACCTACGAGCAGTACTTC
.	TRBJ2-7	.	TRBV7-6	CASSFQDRKYEQYF	TGTGCCAGCAGCTTCCAGGACAGAAAGTACGAGCAGTACTTC
.	TRBJ2-2	TRBD1	TRBV7-7	CASSLGQGTGELFF	TGTGCTAGCAGCCTGGGACAGGGAACCGGGGAGCTGTTTTTT
.	TRBJ1-6	.	TRBV5-1	CASSRGHPGSPLHF	TGCGCCAGCAGCCGGGGACATCCTGGTTCACCCCTCCACTTT
.	TRBJ1-2	.	TRBV6-5	CASSSTGGDYGYTF	TGTGCCAGCAGTTCCACCGGGGGGGACTATGGCTACACCTTC
.	TRBJ2-7	.	TRBV20-1	CGARAGVEQYF	TGCGGTGCTAGAGCCGGGGTCGAGCAGTACTTC
.	TRBJ1-1	TRBD1	TRBV18	CASSPLRSRQGITEAFF	TGTGCCAGCTCCCCCCTTAGATCTCGACAGGGAATCACTGAAGCTTTCTTT
.	TRBJ2-7	.	TRBV7-7	CASSLFGASYEQYF	TGTGCTAGCAGCTTATTTGGAGCCAGCTACGAGCAGTACTTC
.	TRBJ2-6	TRBD1	TRBV9	CASSARQGGISGANVLTF	TGTGCCAGCAGCGCCCGACAGGGGGGGATCTCTGGGGCCAACGTCCTGACTTTC
once	TRBJ1-1	TRBD1	TRBV2	CASSGPRDRGPMNTEAFF	TGTGCCAGCAGTGGCCCTCGGGACAGGGGGCCCATGAACACTGAAGCTTTCTTT
once	TRBJ1-5	TRBD1	TRBV15	CATRPPGGSQPQHF	TGTGCCACCAGGCCTCCAGGGGGGAGTCAGCCCCAGCATTTT
.	TRBJ1-5	TRBD1	TRBV19	CASSTGTVQPQHF	TGTGCCAGTAGTACAGGGACAGTACAGCCCCAGCATTTT
.	TRBJ1-2	.	TRBV9	CASSVSQGLLGGYTF	TGTGCCAGCAGCGTATCCCAGGGCCTACTGGGGGGCTACACCTTC
.	TRBJ2-7	.	TRBV4-3	CASSQGLQGFYEQYF	TGCGCCAGCAGCCAAGGACTACAGGGTTTCTACGAGCAGTACTTC
.	TRBJ2-7	.	TRBV7-2	CASSLAQGGFEQYF	TGTGCCAGCAGCTTAGCACAGGGTGGGTTCGAGCAGTACTTC
few	TRBJ1-2	TRBD1	TRBV29-1	CSVELGQGAIPYGYTF	TGCAGCGTTGAATTAGGACAGGGGGCTATTCCCTATGGCTACACCTTC
.	TRBJ1-1	.	TRBV11-1	CASSPQRDGLNTEAFF	TGTGCCAGCAGCCCACAGCGGGACGGATTGAACACTGAAGCTTTCTTT
.	TRBJ2-5	.	TRBV11-1	CASSLGRSGTRLDRETQYF	TGTGCCAGCAGCTTAGGACGTAGCGGTACGCGGCTGGACCGAGAGACCCAGTACTTC
.	TRBJ2-7	TRBD2	TRBV9	CASSLGGGSSYEQYF	TGTGCCAGCAGCCTCGGGGGGGGGAGCTCCTACGAGCAGTACTTC
.	TRBJ2-2	.	TRBV30	CAGGSPNTGELFF	TGTGCCGGGGGGTCCCCAAACACCGGGGAGCTGTTTTTT
.	TRBJ2-5	TRBD2	TRBV7-9	CASSSTGGAETQYF	TGTGCCAGCAGCTCGACCGGGGGGGCCGAGACCCAGTACTTC
.	TRBJ1-1	TRBD1	TRBV5-1	CASSRTGGAGTEAFF	TGCGCCAGCAGCAGGACAGGGGGCGCGGGTACTGAAGCTTTCTTT
.	TRBJ1-1	.	TRBV19	CASSWRGGEAFF	TGTGCCAGTAGTTGGCGGGGGGGGGAAGCTTTCTTT
.	TRBJ2-7	.	TRBV30	CAWSVDGRFYEQYF	TGTGCCTGGAGTGTAGATGGCCGTTTCTACGAGCAGTACTTC
.	TRBJ2-3	.	TRBV18	CASSHSADRNTDTRYF	TGTGCCAGCTCCCACAGTGCCGACAGGAACACAGATACGCGGTATTTT
.	TRBJ2-7	TRBD1	TRBV6-5	CASNDRGQSYEQYF	TGTGCCAGCAATGACAGGGGGCAGTCCTACGAGCAGTACTTC
.	TRBJ1-2	TRBD1	TRBV2	CASTPGTGGFGYTF	TGTGCCAGTACCCCCGGGACAGGGGGCTTTGGCTACACCTTC
.	TRBJ1-4	.	TRBV7-8	CASSLRARPATNEKLFF	TGTGCCAGCAGCTTAAGAGCCAGGCCCGCAACTAATGAAAAACTGTTTTTT
.	TRBJ2-6	.	TRBV27	CASTYSGANVLTF	TGTGCCAGCACCTACTCTGGGGCCAACGTCCTGACTTTC
.	TRBJ1-5	TRBD1	TRBV19	CASTPPGQGAIRQPQHF	TGTGCCAGTACACCCCCGGGACAGGGGGCAATAAGGCAGCCCCAGCATTTT
.	TRBJ1-5	.	TRBV6-5	CASSYSANQPQHF	TGTGCCAGCAGTTACTCGGCCAATCAGCCCCAGCATTTT
.	TRBJ2-2	TRBD1	TRBV6-4	CATQRDRGTGELFF	TGTGCCACCCAAAGGGACAGGGGCACCGGGGAGCTGTTTTTT
.	TRBJ1-2	.	TRBV6-4	CASSDSSGAYYGYTF	TGTGCCAGCAGTGACTCGTCAGGGGCGTACTATGGCTACACCTTC
.	TRBJ2-7	TRBD1	TRBV19	CASSAGTGAYEQYF	TGTGCCAGTAGCGCCGGGACAGGGGCCTACGAGCAGTACTTC